This record looks at one TCR beta chain sequence and its context. This entry comes from a study of T cell changes during pregnancy in multiple sclerosis. Sequencing was performed with immunoSEQ multiplex PCR; in TCRdb, only in-frame clones are kept and a portion is missing. This table holds tens of thousands of clones, more than 90% found once. The TCR was taken from a female donor with multiple sclerosis, enrolled in a pregnancy study. Sequenced material: CD8+ T cells from peripheral blood mononuclear cells, taken in the third trimester of pregnancy.

CDR3 in DNA: TGTGCCAGCAGCTTAGGTGGTGGGAGTCCAGATACGCAGTATTTT. Residues: CASSLGGGSPDTQYF. The chain recombines TRBV11-2 with TRBJ2-3, with D tentatively TRBD2 (5 bases). CDR3 size: 15 residues. The V end lost 1 base, the J end lost 4 bases, and 12 bases lay between the germline ends. Germline V gives CDR1 SGHAT, CDR2 FQNNGV.